Listed here are 13 T cell receptor beta chains from one sample, sequenced in a study of T cell clonality in common variable immunodeficiency (dated by TCRdb to the mid-2010s). Libraries were built with the immunoSEQ multiplex PCR assay. The immuneACCESS repertoire file appears here via TCRdb, limited to in-frame rearrangements. These files lack a portion of the clones; in checked studies, under half of the deficit traces to unresolved V genes, and the cause of the others is not known. This sample is represented by about 42,000 clones, with no singletons among them. The top ten clonotypes cover roughly 2.8% of the sample. The material sequenced was peripheral blood mononuclear cells. The origin of the receptors is a person aged 18 to 75 in good health.

This clone was seen at least ten times. Read coverage stops 3 residues before the CDR3 terminus; the germline J gene supplies the remainder. V gene TRBV19 combines with J gene TRBJ2-1; 12 positions agree with TRBD2. Germline loops: CDR1 LNHDA, CDR2 SQIVND (reference sequence). The CDR3 sequence is 16 residues long. V lost 6 bases to trimming and J lost 2 bases; unmatched junction nucleotides: 5. Partial CDR3 DNA: TGTGCCAGTAGCAGGGGGACTAGCGGGCCCTACAATGAG. Its protein is CASSRGTSGPYNE. The complete CDR3 sequence is CASSRGTSGPYNEQFF.

This clone appeared many times. Coverage ceases 3 residues before the CDR3 finishes, and the germline J gene fills in the end. The chain joins TRBV2 to TRBJ1-2; 8 bases line up with TRBD1. Germline V CDR1 and CDR2: SNHLY, FYNNEI. The CDR3 is made up of 15 amino acids. Losses at the gene ends were 0 bases for V and 4 bases for J; bases not matched to a gene: 4. The CDR3: CASSEARQGPYGYTF. CDR3 bases read: TGTGCCAGCAGTGAAGCGCGACAGGGGCCCTATGGC.

In its sample, this clone was seen many times. The CDR3 loop is CASSQDIADEQYF. The DNA read from the CDR3 is TGTGCCAGCAGCCAAGATATAGCGGACGAG. The chain joins TRBV14 to TRBJ2-7; weak D call: TRBD2 (6 bases). The read falls 3 residues short of the CDR3 end, and the missing part is taken from the germline J gene. Germline V lookup: CDR1 SGHDN, CDR2 FVKESK. This CDR3 region has 13 residues. V gave up 0 bases and J gave up 5 bases, with 8 bases separating them.

Many counts were recorded for this clone. Coverage ceases 3 residues before the CDR3 finishes, and the germline J gene fills in the end. The chain uses TRBV20-1 and TRBJ2-2; D perhaps matches TRBD2 (5 bases). This CDR3 spans 14 amino acids. Germline CDR1 and CDR2: DFQATT and SNEGSKA (reference sequence). V was clipped by 4 bases and J by 6 bases, with 15 bases between them. CDR3 bases read: TGCAGTGCTATTTTACCGGGGTCCGCCGGGGAG. Its translation is CSAILPGSAGE. The entire CDR3 protein reads CSAILPGSAGELFF.

This clone was detected ten times or more. Read coverage stops 3 residues before the CDR3 terminus; the germline J gene supplies the remainder. The chain has TRBV27 and TRBJ2-7, with 15 nucleotides matching TRBD2. Trimming took 8 bases from V and 5 from J; bases not matched to a gene: 4. Germline V gene sequence: CDR1 MNHEY, CDR2 SMNVEV (reference sequence). The CDR3 has 14 amino acids. CDR3 DNA (partial): TGTGCCAGCCGCGGGACTAGCGGGAGGAACGAG. Translation gives CASRGTSGRNE. The whole CDR3 protein reads CASRGTSGRNEQYF.

At least ten counts were recorded for this clone. The read gets to within 3 residues of the CDR3 end, and the germline J gene fills in the rest. The chain employs TRBV7-9 and TRBJ2-7; 7 nucleotides align to TRBD1. The CDR3 totals 14 residues. Germline V gene sequence: CDR1 SEHNR, CDR2 FQNEAQ (reference sequence). V gave up 7 bases and J gave up 2 bases; unmatched junction bases: 8. CDR3: CASKKQGTTYEQYF. The sequenced CDR3 bases are TGTGCCAGCAAAAAACAGGGGACCACCTACGAG.

This clone was picked up a small number of times. The sequenced fragment ends 3 residues before the CDR3 boundary, so the rest is inferred from the germline J gene. The rearrangement links TRBV5-1 to TRBJ2-7; D is ambiguous. This CDR3 region has 13 residues. Trimming removed 1 base at V and 0 bases at J, with 5 bases between. In germline, CDR1 is SGHRS, CDR2 YFSETQ. This CDR3 is CASSLYSSYEQYF. The covered CDR3 bases are TGCGCCAGCAGCTTGTATAGCTCCTACGAG.

This clone was recorded many times. The read comes to an end 3 residues before the CDR3 does, leaving the germline J gene to fill in the end. The genes are TRBV20-1 and TRBJ2-2; D is unclear. Germline loops: CDR1 DFQATT, CDR2 SNEGSKA (reference sequence). The CDR3 consists of 14 residues. Between the trimmed V and J ends, which lost 3 bases and 0 bases, there was a span of 8 bases. The covered CDR3 bases are TGCAGTGCTAGCACAAGCGCGAACACCGGGGAG. Encoded protein: CSASTSANTGE. The entire CDR3 protein reads CSASTSANTGELFF.

There are many counts of this clone. The read terminates 3 residues before the CDR3 end, so the remaining end is supplied by the germline J gene. The genes are TRBV19 and TRBJ2-2, with TRBD2 identical over 7 bases. V was pared by 3 bases and J by 0 bases, with 7 bases of the junction left unmatched. CDR3 length equals 17 residues. Germline assignment: CDR1 LNHDA and CDR2 SQIVND (reference sequence). The CDR3 loop reads CASSIPRLAANTGELFF. The sequenced CDR3 bases are TGTGCCAGTAGTATCCCCCGGCTAGCGGCGAACACCGGGGAG. The variable domain in full, completed from reference TRBV19 and TRBJ2-2, reads DGGITQSPKYLFRKEGQNVTLSCEQNLNHDAMYWYRQDPGQGLRLIYYSQIVNDFQKGDIAEGYSVSREKKESFPLTVTSAQKNPTAFYLCASSIPRLAANTGELFFGEGSRLTVL.

This clone was seen at least ten times. With the read ending 3 residues before the CDR3 end, the germline J gene is used to fill in that end. The rearrangement links TRBV5-6 to TRBJ2-7, with 10 bases lining up with TRBD1. V lost 2 bases, J lost 6 bases, and 5 bases stayed unmatched. The CDR3 is 14 amino acids. In germline, CDR1 is SGHDT, CDR2 YYEEEE. The covered CDR3 bases are TGTGCCAGCAGCTTTGGGACAGGGGACTCCGAG. Its translation: CASSFGTGDSE. The CDR3 reads in full as CASSFGTGDSEQYF.

This clone was seen ten or more times. Read data end 3 residues before the CDR3 end; the end is taken from the germline J gene. The J gene is TRBJ2-7, the V gene TRBV29-1; TRBD2 matches at 12 bases. V was pared by 5 bases and J by 3 bases, with 17 bases of the junction left unmatched. Germline V lookup: CDR1 SQVTM, CDR2 ANQGSEA. This CDR3 has 18 amino acids. CDR3 bases read: TGCAGCGTTTTGACTAGCGGGAGATTTGGGGACTTTTTCTACGAG. It encodes CSVLTSGRFGDFFYE. Given in full, the CDR3 is CSVLTSGRFGDFFYEQYF.

This clone was seen ten or more times. The part of the CDR3 DNA that was read is TGTGCCAGCAGCTTAAAAGGGGACAGTCCTCTCACCGGGGAG. Translation gives CASSLKGDSPLTGE. The whole CDR3 protein is CASSLKGDSPLTGELFF. The V call is TRBV7-3, the J call TRBJ2-2; 7 nucleotides line up with TRBD1. The read finishes 3 residues shy of the CDR3 end, and the germline J gene is used to complete it. In germline, CDR1 is SGHTA, CDR2 FQGTGA. V trimming: 1 base; J trimming: 4 bases; junction bases outside the gene matches: 9. The CDR3 contains 17 residues. Filled out from reference TRBV7-3 and TRBJ2-2, the complete variable domain reads GAGVSQTPSNKVTEKGKYVELRCDPISGHTALYWYRQSLGQGPEFLIYFQGTGAADDSGLPNDRFFAVRPEGSVSTLKIQRTERGDSAVYLCASSLKGDSPLTGELFFGEGSRLTVL.

Ten or more counts support this clone. Read coverage stops 3 residues before the CDR3 terminus; the germline J gene supplies the remainder. The chain combines TRBV7-6 with TRBJ2-5, with 8 bases matching TRBD1. CDR1 and CDR2 (germline): SGHVS, FNYEAQ. V lost 1 base and J lost 0; bases outside the gene matches: 1. The CDR3 totals 15 residues. The covered CDR3 bases are TGTGCCAGCAGCTTAGGGACAGGGTACCAAGAGACC. It is translated as CASSLGTGYQET. The whole CDR3 reads CASSLGTGYQETQYF.